This T cell receptor beta chain was recorded in a study of neoadjuvant anti-PD-1 for oral cavity cancer (dated by TCRdb to the early 2020s). In terms of the full investigation: Three to four biweekly doses of nivolumab at 3 mg/kg were mostly administered to patients before curative-intent surgical resection. A roughly 33% response rate was observed in the parent correlative cohort, in which over 9 patients were included. Patients without progression received a fourth nivolumab dose around day 43 and underwent definitive surgical resection on days 50-56. Patients with complete response, partial response or stable disease by RECIST 1.1 were defined as responders, whereas patients with progression were defined as non-responders.

A single count supports this clone. Its antigen remains undetermined. Base qualities are not at hand, and no much larger clone is one base apart. For deep sequencing, PBMC libraries mostly used roughly 470 ng of input genomic DNA, with six replicates for each sample. The immunoSEQ hsTCRbeta kit was used to prepare TCRbeta libraries, following the manufacturer's instructions. The finished libraries were brought together in one pool at roughly 2.7 nM, which was then read using an Illumina NovaSeq 6000 S4 flow cell. Regarding the original processing steps: The immunoSEQ Analyzer handled quality control and preprocessing of the raw data. The analysis was restricted to productive rearrangements, with each unique CDR3 amino acid sequence defining a clonotype. Repertoire clonality was estimated as the Gini-Simpson index, which was computed with the R package tcR. Student's t test was used to compare Gini indices, and Pearson correlation was used to assess associations with tumor size change. The immuneACCESS repertoire file appears here via TCRdb, limited to in-frame rearrangements. These files lack a portion of the clones; in checked studies, under half of the deficit traces to unresolved V genes, and the cause of the others is not known. V, J and clone size are taken as reported in that table, and D and trimming were inferred from the DNA itself. This sample holds 8,500 to 10,000 clones; less than 75% were observed only once. Roughly 4.3% of the sample comes from the top ten.

V has 3 bases trimmed and J has 2 bases trimmed; junction bases matching no gene number 16. CDR1 and CDR2, looked up from the germline V gene, are MGHRA and YSYEKL. The CDR3 contains 19 residues, cysteine and phenylalanine counted. Only the CDR3 region is kept as DNA, spanning 57 bases read in frame from base 1. Findings and caveats that apply to the study as a whole: Higher pretreatment blood TCRbeta clonality and lower post-treatment tumor TCRbeta clonality were correlated with higher pretreatment blood Treg/Th17 ratios. Within PBMCs, T cell clonality (Gini index) was significantly higher in non-responders than responders after neoadjuvant nivolumab. The TCR analyses had only a few patients in each response group, and the authors called for validation in larger cohorts.

The time point label of this sample denotes: after neoadjuvant nivolumab, at surgical resection. None of the patients had received prior systemic or radiation treatment, and all were newly diagnosed with stage II-IVA oral cavity squamous cell carcinoma. The cohort was composed of patients with HPV-negative, locally advanced oral cavity squamous cell carcinoma. Peripheral blood mononuclear cells were analyzed directly, without maintenance or expansion in culture. The samples were obtained from a longitudinal correlative study of a single-arm phase II trial testing neoadjuvant nivolumab in oral cavity squamous cell carcinoma. Genomic DNA-based TCRbeta sequencing was performed on subject-matched pre- and post-treatment PBMCs and tumors from three responders and three non-responders. Peripheral blood mononuclear cells were collected before nivolumab treatment and were collected again after treatment, at the time of surgery. Genomic DNA was isolated from PBMCs using the Maxwell RSC DNA from Cells kit.

This TCR was sampled from a person aged 35 to 85 with oral cavity squamous cell carcinoma. The sequencing used PBMCs, collected after nivolumab (anti-PD-1) treatment. The rearranged chain carries TRBV4-1 and TRBJ2-1, with 7 central nucleotides matching TRBD2. CDR3 sequence: CASSHLPPGGGPPYNEQFF. The DNA is TGCGCCAGCAGCCACCTCCCCCCGGGAGGAGGGCCCCCCTACAATGAGCAGTTCTTC.